This T cell receptor (beta chain) was recorded in a study of T cell repertoires in breast cancer. Blocking oligonucleotides added to a second nested PCR suppressed unpaired genes. From the emulsion pairing reads, TCRdb called clonotypes with MiXCR, one entry per CDR3 protein. Counted here are around 43,000 distinct CDR3 sequences, roughly 44% occurring once; the ten biggest clones make up 55% to 75%. Germline V gene sequence: CDR1 SGHTA, CDR2 FQGNSA. The J segment lost 7 bases and the V segment lost 1 base, leaving 13 bases of the junction unmatched. The CDR3 spans 17 residues. The expanded emulsion RT-PCR method captured paired alpha and beta chains from CD8+ T cells. As to this clonotype: Its antigen is undetermined.

Study results and caveats: Different nucleotide sequences encoded the shared TCRs, suggesting antigen-driven expansion. Discarding singleton TCRs may have missed genuine antitumor clones. Eight TRBV7 primers may have caused mispriming bias toward TRBV7 in shared TCRs.

The chain links TRBV7-2 to TRBJ1-5, with TRBD1 matching over 7 bases. This clonotype originated in a pool of human donors with breast cancer or a healthy control (not recorded which). The sample consisted of CD8+ T cells. CDR3 amino acids: CASSLEGGGPPGQPQHF. The CDR3 DNA sequence: TGTGCCAGCAGCTTAGAGGGAGGGGGCCCTCCAGGCCAGCCCCAGCATTTT.